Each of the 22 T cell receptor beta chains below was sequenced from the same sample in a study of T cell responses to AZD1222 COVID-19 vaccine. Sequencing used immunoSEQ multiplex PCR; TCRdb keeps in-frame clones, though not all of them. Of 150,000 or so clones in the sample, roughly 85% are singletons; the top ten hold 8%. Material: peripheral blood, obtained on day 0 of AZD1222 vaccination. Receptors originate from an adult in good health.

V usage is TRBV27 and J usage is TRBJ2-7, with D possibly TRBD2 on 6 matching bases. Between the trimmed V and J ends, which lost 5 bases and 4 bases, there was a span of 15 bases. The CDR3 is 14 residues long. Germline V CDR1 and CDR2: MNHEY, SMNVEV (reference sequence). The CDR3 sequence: CASSPRTTYYEQYF. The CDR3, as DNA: TGTGCCAGCAGTCCCCGGACTACTTATTACGAGCAGTACTTC.

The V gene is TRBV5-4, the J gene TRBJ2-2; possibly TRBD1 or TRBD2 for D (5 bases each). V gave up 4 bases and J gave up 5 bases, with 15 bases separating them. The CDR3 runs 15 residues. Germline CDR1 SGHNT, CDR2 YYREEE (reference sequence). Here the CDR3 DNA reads TGTGCCAGCAGCCCTCGGGGCGGGCTAACCGGGGAGCTGTTTTTT. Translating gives CASSPRGGLTGELFF.

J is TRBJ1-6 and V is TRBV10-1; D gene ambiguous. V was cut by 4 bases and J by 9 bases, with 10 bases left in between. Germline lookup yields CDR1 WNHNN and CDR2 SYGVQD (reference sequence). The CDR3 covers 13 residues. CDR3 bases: TGCGCCAGCAGTGCTAATCTTGTTTCACCCCTCCACTTT. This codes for CASSANLVSPLHF.

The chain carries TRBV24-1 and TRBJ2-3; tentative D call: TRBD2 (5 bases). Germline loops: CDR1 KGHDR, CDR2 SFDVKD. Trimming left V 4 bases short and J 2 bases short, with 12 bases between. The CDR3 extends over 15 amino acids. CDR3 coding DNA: TGTGCCACCAGTGACCAAACCGGGATCACAGATACGCAGTATTTT. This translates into CATSDQTGITDTQYF.

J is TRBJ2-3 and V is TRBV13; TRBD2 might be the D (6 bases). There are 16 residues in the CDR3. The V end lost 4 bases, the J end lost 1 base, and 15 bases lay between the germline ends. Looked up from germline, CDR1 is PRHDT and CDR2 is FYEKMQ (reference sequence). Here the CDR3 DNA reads TGTGCCAGCAGCTCCCTGACTAGTATCGGCACAGATACGCAGTATTTT. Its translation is CASSSLTSIGTDTQYF.

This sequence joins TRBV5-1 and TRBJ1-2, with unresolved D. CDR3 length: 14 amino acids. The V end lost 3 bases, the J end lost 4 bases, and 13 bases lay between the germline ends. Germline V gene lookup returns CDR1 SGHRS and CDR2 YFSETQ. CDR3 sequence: CASSSEVLSYGYTF. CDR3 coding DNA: TGCGCCAGCAGCTCCGAGGTTCTGAGCTATGGCTACACCTTC.

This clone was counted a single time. DNA of the CDR3: TGTGCCAGCAGCCGCTCTTGGGGGGCCTCCTACAATGAGCAGTTCTTC. Amino acids: CASSRSWGASYNEQFF. The chain combines TRBV3-1 (or the pseudogene TRBV3-2) with TRBJ2-1; TRBD1 or TRBD2 may be the D gene (6 bases each). V was cut by 4 bases and J by 0 bases, with 13 bases left in between. CDR1 and CDR2 (germline): LGHDT, YNNKEL (reference sequence). This CDR3 contains 16 residues.

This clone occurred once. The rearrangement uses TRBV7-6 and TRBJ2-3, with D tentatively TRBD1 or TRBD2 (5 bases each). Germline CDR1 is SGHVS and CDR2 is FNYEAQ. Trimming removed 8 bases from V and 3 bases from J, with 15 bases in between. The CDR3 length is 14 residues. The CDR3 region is CASQPGARTDTQYF. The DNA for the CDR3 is TGTGCCAGCCAGCCCGGGGCGAGGACAGATACGCAGTATTTT.

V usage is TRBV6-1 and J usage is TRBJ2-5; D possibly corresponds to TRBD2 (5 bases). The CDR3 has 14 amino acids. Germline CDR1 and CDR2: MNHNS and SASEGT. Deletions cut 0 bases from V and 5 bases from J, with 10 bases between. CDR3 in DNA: TGTGCCAGCAGTGAAGCAAGGTGGAGGGAGACCCAGTACTTC. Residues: CASSEARWRETQYF.

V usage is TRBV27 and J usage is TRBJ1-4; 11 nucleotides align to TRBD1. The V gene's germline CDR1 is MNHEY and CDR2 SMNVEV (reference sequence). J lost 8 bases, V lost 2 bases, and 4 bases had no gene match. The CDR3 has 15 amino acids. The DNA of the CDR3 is TGTGCCAGCAGTTTAGCTCGGACAGGGGGCGAAAAACTGTTTTTT. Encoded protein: CASSLARTGGEKLFF. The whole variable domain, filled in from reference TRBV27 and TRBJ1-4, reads EAQVTQNPRYLITVTGKKLTVTCSQNMNHEYMSWYRQDPGLGLRQIYYSMNVEVTDKGDVPEGYKVSRKEKRNFPLILESPSPNQTSLYFCASSLARTGGEKLFFGSGTQLSVL.

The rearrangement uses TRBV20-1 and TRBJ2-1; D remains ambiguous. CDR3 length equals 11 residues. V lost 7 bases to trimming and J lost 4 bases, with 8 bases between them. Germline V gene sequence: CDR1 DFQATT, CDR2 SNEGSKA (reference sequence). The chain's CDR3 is CSVGRYNEQFF. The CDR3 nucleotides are TGCAGTGTAGGCAGGTACAATGAGCAGTTCTTC.

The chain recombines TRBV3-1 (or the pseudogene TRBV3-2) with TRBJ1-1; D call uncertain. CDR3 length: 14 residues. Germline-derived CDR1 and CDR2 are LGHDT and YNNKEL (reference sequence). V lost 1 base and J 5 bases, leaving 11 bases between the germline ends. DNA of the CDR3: TGTGCCAGCAGCCAAGGGACCCATGGGACTGAAGCTTTCTTT. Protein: CASSQGTHGTEAFF.

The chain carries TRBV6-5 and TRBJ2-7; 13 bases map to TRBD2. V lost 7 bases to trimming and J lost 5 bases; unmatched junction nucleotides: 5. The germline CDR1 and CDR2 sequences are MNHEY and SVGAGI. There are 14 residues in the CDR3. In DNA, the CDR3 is TGTGCCAGCACCGCGACTAGCGGGGGGAACGAGCAGTACTTC. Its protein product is CASTATSGGNEQYF.

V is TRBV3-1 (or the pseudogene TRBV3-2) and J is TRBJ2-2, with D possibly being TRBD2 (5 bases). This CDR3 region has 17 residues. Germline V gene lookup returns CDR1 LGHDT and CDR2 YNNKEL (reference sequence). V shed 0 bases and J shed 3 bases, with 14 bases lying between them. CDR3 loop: CASSQDWVREYTGELFF. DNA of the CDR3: TGTGCCAGCAGCCAAGACTGGGTGAGGGAGTACACCGGGGAGCTGTTTTTT.

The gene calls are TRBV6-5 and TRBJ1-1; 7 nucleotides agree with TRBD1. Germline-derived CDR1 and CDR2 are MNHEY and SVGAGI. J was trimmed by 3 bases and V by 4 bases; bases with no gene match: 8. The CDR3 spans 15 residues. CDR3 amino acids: CASSSPETGYTEAFF. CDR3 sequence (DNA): TGTGCCAGCAGTTCTCCCGAGACAGGGTACACTGAAGCTTTCTTT.

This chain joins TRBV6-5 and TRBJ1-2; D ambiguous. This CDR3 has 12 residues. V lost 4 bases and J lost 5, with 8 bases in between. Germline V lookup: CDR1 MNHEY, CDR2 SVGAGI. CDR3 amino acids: CASSLKGYGYTF. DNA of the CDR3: TGTGCCAGCAGTTTAAAAGGGTATGGCTACACCTTC.

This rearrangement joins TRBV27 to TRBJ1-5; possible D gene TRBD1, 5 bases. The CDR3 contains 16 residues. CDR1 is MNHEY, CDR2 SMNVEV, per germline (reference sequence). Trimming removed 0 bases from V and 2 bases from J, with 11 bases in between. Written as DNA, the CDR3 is TGTGCCAGCAGTTTATCAGGGGTTATGGGCAATCAGCCCCAGCATTTT. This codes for CASSLSGVMGNQPQHF.

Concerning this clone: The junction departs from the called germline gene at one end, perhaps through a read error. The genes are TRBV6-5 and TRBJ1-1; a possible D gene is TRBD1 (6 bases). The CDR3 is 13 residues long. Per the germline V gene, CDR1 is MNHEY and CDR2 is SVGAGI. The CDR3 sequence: CASSPPGGREAIF. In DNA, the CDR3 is TGTGCCAGCAGCCCGCCGGGGGGCCGGGAAGCTATCTTT.

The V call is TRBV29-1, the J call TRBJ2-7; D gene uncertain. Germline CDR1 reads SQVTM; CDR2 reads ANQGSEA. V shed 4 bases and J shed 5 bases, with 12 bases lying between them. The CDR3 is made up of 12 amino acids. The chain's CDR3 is CSVVRDGDEQYF. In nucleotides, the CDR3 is TGCAGCGTTGTTCGAGATGGGGACGAGCAGTACTTC.

The DNA for the CDR3 is TGTGCCAGCAGTGAGGACGAGCAGTACTTC. As protein: CASSEDEQYF. This rearrangement joins TRBV2 to TRBJ2-7, with D hard to call. Germline CDR1 reads SNHLY; CDR2 reads FYNNEI. V lost 3 bases, J lost 5 bases, and 2 bases lay in between. The CDR3 spans 10 residues.

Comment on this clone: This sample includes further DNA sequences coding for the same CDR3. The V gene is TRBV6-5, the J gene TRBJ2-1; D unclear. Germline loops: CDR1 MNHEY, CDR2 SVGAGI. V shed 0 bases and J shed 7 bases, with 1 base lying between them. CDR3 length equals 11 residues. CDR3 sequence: CASSYSNEQFF. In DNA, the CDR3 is TGTGCCAGCAGTTACTCGAATGAGCAGTTCTTC.

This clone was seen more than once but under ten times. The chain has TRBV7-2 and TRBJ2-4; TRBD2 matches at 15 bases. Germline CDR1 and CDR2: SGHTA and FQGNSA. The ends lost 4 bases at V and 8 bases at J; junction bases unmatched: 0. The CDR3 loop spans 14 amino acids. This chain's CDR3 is CASSWTSGGDIQYF. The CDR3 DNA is TGTGCCAGCAGCTGGACTAGCGGGGGGGACATTCAGTACTTC.